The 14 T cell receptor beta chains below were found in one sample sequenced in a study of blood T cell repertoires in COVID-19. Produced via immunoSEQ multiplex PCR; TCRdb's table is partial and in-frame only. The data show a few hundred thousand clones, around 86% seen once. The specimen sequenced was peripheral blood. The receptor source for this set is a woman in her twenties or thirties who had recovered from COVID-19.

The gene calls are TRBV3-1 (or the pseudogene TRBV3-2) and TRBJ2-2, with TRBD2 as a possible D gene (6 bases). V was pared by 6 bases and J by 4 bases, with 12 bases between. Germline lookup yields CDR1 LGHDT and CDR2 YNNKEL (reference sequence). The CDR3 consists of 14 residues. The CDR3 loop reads CASRVRGITGELFF. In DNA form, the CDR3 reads TGTGCCAGCAGGGTTCGGGGGATCACCGGGGAGCTGTTTTTT.

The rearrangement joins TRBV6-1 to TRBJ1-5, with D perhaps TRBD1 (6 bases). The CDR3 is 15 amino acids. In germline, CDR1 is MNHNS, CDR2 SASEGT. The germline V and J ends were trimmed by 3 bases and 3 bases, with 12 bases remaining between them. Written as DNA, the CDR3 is TGTGCCAGCAGTGATAGTACAGGGTACAATCAGCCCCAGCATTTT. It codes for CASSDSTGYNQPQHF.

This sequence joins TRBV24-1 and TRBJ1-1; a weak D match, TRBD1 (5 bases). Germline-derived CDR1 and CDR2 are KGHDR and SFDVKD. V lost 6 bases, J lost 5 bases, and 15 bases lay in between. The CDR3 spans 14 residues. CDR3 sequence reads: CATSSGGGSTEAFF. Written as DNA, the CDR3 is TGTGCCACCAGTTCTGGGGGGGGGAGTACTGAAGCTTTCTTT.

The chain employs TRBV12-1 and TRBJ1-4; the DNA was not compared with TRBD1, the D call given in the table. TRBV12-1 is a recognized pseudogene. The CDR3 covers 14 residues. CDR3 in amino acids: CASSTGTGNEKLFF. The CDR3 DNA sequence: TGTGCCAGCAGTACCGGGACAGGGAATGAAAAACTGTTTTTT.

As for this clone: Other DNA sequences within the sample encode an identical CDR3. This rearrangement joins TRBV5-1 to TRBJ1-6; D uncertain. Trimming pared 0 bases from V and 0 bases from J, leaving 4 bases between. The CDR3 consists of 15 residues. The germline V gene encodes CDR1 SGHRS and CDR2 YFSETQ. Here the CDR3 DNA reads TGCGCCAGCAGCTTGGGGAGCTCCTATAATTCACCCCTCCACTTT. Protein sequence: CASSLGSSYNSPLHF.

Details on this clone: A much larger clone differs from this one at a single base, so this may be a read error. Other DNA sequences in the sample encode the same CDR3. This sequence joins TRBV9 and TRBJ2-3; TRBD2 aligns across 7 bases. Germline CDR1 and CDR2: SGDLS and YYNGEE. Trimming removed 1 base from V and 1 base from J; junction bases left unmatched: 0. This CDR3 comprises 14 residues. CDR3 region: CASSVTSGTDTQYF. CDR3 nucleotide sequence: TGTGCCAGCAGCGTAACTAGCGGCACAGATACGCAGTATTTT. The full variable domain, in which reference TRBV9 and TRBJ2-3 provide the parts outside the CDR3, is DSGVTQTPKHLITATGQRVTLRCSPRSGDLSVYWYQQSLDQGLQFLIQYYNGEERAKGNILERFSAQQFPDLHSELNLSSLELGDSALYFCASSVTSGTDTQYFGPGTRLTVL.

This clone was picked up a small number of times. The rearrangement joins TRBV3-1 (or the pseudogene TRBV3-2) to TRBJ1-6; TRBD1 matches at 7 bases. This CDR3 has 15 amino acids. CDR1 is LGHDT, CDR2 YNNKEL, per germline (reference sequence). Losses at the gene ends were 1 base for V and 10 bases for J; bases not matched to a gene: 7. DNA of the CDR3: TGTGCCAGCAGCCAAGGGTGGCAGGGGGACTCACCCCTCCACTTT. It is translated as CASSQGWQGDSPLHF.

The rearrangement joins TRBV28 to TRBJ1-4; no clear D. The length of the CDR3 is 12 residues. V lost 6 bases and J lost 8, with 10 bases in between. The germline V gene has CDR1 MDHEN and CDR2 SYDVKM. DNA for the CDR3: TGTGCCAGCAGCTCTCTCGTCGAAAAACTGTTTTTT. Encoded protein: CASSSLVEKLFF.

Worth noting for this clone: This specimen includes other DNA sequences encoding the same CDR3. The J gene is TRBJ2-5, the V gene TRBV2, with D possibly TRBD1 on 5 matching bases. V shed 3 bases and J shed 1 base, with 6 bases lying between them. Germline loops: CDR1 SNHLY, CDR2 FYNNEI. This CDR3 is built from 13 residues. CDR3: CASSEQGQETQYF. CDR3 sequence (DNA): TGTGCCAGCAGTGAGCAGGGCCAAGAGACCCAGTACTTC.

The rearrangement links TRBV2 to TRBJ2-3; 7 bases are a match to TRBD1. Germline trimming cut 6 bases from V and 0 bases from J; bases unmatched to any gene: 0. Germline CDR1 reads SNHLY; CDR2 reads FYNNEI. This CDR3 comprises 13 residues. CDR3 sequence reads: CASRGGSTDTQYF. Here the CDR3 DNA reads TGTGCCAGCAGAGGGGGCAGCACAGATACGCAGTATTTT.

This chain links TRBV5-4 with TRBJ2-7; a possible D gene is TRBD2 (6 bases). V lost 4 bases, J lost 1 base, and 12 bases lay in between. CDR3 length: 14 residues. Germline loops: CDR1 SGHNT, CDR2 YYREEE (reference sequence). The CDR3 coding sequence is TGTGCCAGCAGCAGATTAGCGGATTCCTACGAGCAGTACTTC. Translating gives CASSRLADSYEQYF.

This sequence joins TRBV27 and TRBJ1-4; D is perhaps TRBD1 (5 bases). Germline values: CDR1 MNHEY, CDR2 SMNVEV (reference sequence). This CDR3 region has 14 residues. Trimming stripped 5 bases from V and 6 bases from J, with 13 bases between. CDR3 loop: CASSPRSGDEKLFF. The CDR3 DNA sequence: TGTGCCAGCAGTCCCCGATCGGGGGATGAAAAACTGTTTTTT.

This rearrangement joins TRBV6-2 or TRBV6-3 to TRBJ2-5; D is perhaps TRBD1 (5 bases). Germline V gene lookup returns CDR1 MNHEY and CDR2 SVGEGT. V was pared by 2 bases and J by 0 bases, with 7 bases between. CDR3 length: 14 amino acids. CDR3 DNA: TGTGCCAGCAGTTACCGGACAAACCAAGAGACCCAGTACTTC. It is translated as CASSYRTNQETQYF.

The CDR3 DNA reads TGTGCCAGCAGTGAAAACGCGGGGAAGGGAGATACGCAGTATTTT. Its protein is CASSENAGKGDTQYF. The chain carries TRBV6-4 and TRBJ2-3; D perhaps matches TRBD2 (6 bases). The CDR3 spans 15 residues. CDR1 is MRHNA and CDR2 is SNTAGT in the germline V gene. Trimming removed 3 bases from V and 5 bases from J, with 15 bases in between.